This T cell receptor beta chain appears in the sequencing data of a study of T cells after yellow fever vaccination. Points from the study as a whole: Post-booster reappearance was seen for most primary-vaccination clones (around 96% CD4, 88% CD8).

Production of TCR cDNA was by 5'RACE template switching, which also added a universal primer site and UMIs. TCRdb re-called the 5' RACE reads through MiXCR, storing one row per CDR3 protein. Here the sample spans roughly 150,000 distinct CDR3 sequences, about 6.9% being singletons. This clonotype was recorded many times. Its antigen is still unknown. The sample in question was CD4+ T cells sorted from PBMCs, obtained 10 days after the yellow fever booster vaccination. This receptor was taken from a man aged 25 to 40 who received the YFV17D yellow fever vaccine.

CDR3 region: CATSRDPTNEQYF. DNA of the CDR3: TGTGCCACCAGCAGAGATCCTACAAATGAGCAGTACTTC. The V and J genes are TRBV15 and TRBJ2-7; D not resolved. Germline loops: CDR1 LNHNV, CDR2 YYDKDF (reference sequence). CDR3 size: 13 residues. The V and J ends lost 0 bases and 7 bases respectively, with 10 bases between them.